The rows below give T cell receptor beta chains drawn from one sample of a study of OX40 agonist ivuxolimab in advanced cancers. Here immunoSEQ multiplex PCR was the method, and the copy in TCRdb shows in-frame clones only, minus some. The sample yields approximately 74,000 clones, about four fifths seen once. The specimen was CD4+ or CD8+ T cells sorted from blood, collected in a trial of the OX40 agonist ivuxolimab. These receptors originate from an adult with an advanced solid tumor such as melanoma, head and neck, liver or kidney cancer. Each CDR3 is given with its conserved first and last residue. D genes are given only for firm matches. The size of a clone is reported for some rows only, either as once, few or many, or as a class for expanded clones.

CDR3: CASSLRTEEKLFF; DNA: TGTGCCAGCAGTCTGCGGACGGAGGAAAAACTGTTTTTT; D: NA; size: NA; J: TRBJ1-4; V: TRBV28; length: 13
CDR3: CASSEGGSLAYEQYF; DNA: TGTGCCAGCAGCGAAGGGGGTTCTCTCGCCTACGAGCAGTACTTC; D: NA; size: NA; J: TRBJ2-7; V: TRBV2; length: 15
CDR3: CASRDSLNEKLFF; DNA: TGTGCCAGCAGGGACTCTTTGAATGAAAAACTGTTTTTT; D: NA; size: NA; J: TRBJ1-4; V: TRBV6-6; length: 13
CDR3: CATKWGLRTNEQYF; DNA: TGCGCCACTAAGTGGGGACTGAGAACCAACGAGCAGTACTTC; D: NA; size: NA; J: TRBJ2-7; V: TRBV5-1; length: 14
CDR3: CASSLVRGRVYNEQFF; DNA: TGTGCCAGCAGCTTGGTTAGGGGGAGGGTTTACAATGAGCAGTTCTTC; D: NA; size: few; J: TRBJ2-1; V: TRBV11-2; length: 16
CDR3: CASSLGGLAGQGETQYF; DNA: TGTGCCAGCAGCTTAGGGGGACTAGCGGGTCAGGGGGAGACCCAGTACTTC; D: TRBD2; size: NA; J: TRBJ2-5; V: TRBV11-2; length: 17
CDR3: CASSEVYFRATSNQPQHF; DNA: TGTGCCAGCAGTGAAGTATACTTTAGGGCGACTAGCAATCAGCCCCAGCATTTT; D: NA; size: few; J: TRBJ1-5; V: TRBV6-1; length: 18
CDR3: CASSQQANYGYTF; DNA: TGTGCCAGCAGTCAACAGGCTAACTATGGCTACACCTTC; D: NA; size: NA; J: TRBJ1-2; V: TRBV6-6; length: 13
CDR3: CASSLPPSKARHEQFF; DNA: TGTGCCAGCAGCCTACCCCCTAGTAAGGCAAGACATGAGCAGTTCTTC; D: NA; size: NA; J: TRBJ2-1; V: TRBV7-2; length: 16
CDR3: CASNQGGGNQPQHF; DNA: TGTGCCAGTAATCAGGGCGGTGGCAATCAGCCCCAGCATTTT; D: NA; size: few; J: TRBJ1-5; V: TRBV19; length: 14
CDR3: CATRQGQNTGELFF; DNA: TGTGCCACACGTCAGGGCCAGAACACCGGGGAGCTGTTTTTT; D: NA; size: once; J: TRBJ2-2; V: TRBV6-1; length: 14
CDR3: CASNSPQSSEQFF; DNA: TGTGCCAGCAATTCACCCCAGTCTTCCGAGCAGTTCTTC; D: NA; size: NA; J: TRBJ2-1; V: TRBV2; length: 13
CDR3: CASSLFSDYGYTF; DNA: TGTGCCAGCAGTTTATTTTCCGATTATGGCTACACCTTC; D: NA; size: NA; J: TRBJ1-2; V: TRBV28; length: 13
CDR3: CASSHSGGQRTGELFF; DNA: TGTGCCAGCAGCCATTCAGGGGGTCAGAGAACCGGGGAGCTGTTTTTT; D: TRBD1; size: NA; J: TRBJ2-2; V: TRBV5-7; length: 16
CDR3: CASSGHRGAKNIQYF; DNA: TGTGCCAGCAGCGGTCACAGGGGAGCCAAAAACATTCAGTACTTC; D: TRBD1; size: NA; J: TRBJ2-4; V: TRBV7-3; length: 15
CDR3: CASSLSQGSQYF; DNA: TGTGCCAGCAGTTTATCACAGGGTTCGCAGTACTTC; D: NA; size: NA; J: TRBJ2-7; V: TRBV28; length: 12
CDR3: CASRTGGTNEKLFF; DNA: TGTGCCAGCAGGACGGGGGGAACTAATGAAAAACTGTTTTTT; D: NA; size: NA; J: TRBJ1-4; V: TRBV6-1; length: 14
CDR3: CASSQGPGARSYNEQFF; DNA: TGTGCCAGCAGCCAAGGTCCGGGGGCACGGTCCTACAATGAGCAGTTCTTC; D: NA; size: NA; J: TRBJ2-1; V: TRBV4-2; length: 17
CDR3: CATSRDQGTQKTQYF; DNA: TGTGCCACCAGCAGAGATCAGGGGACGCAGAAGACCCAGTACTTC; D: NA; size: NA; J: TRBJ2-5; V: TRBV15; length: 15
CDR3: CATSREWSPLHF; DNA: TGTGCCACCAGCAGGGAGTGGTCACCCCTCCACTTT; D: NA; size: NA; J: TRBJ1-6; V: TRBV15; length: 12
CDR3: CASSLGGGGPRLQREQYF; DNA: TGTGCCAGCAGCTTAGGGGGCGGGGGCCCCCGACTCCAGAGAGAGCAGTACTTC; D: NA; size: NA; J: TRBJ2-7; V: TRBV7-9; length: 18
CDR3: CASSEIRDGEAFF; DNA: TGTGCCAGCAGTGAGATTCGGGACGGTGAAGCTTTCTTT; D: NA; size: NA; J: TRBJ1-1; V: TRBV2; length: 13
CDR3: CAISNSGSSYNEQFF; DNA: TGTGCCATCAGTAATAGCGGGAGCTCCTACAATGAGCAGTTCTTC; D: TRBD2; size: NA; J: TRBJ2-1; V: TRBV10-3; length: 15
CDR3: CASGEGADQPQHF; DNA: TGTGCCAGCGGGGAGGGGGCGGATCAGCCCCAGCATTTT; D: TRBD1; size: NA; J: TRBJ1-5; V: TRBV18; length: 13
CDR3: CASSLYRDGGKRTQYF; DNA: TGTGCCAGCAGCTTGTACCGGGACGGTGGAAAGAGGACCCAGTACTTC; D: NA; size: few; J: TRBJ2-5; V: TRBV5-6; length: 16
CDR3: CASSPGTAATNEKLFF; DNA: TGTGCCAGCAGTCCCGGGACGGCTGCAACTAATGAAAAACTGTTTTTT; D: NA; size: NA; J: TRBJ1-4; V: TRBV6-6; length: 16
CDR3: CASSQYEDQPQHF; DNA: TGTGCCAGCAGCCAGTACGAGGATCAGCCCCAGCATTTT; D: NA; size: NA; J: TRBJ1-5; V: TRBV7-2; length: 13
CDR3: CASSLFDSGNTIYF; DNA: TGTGCCAGCAGCCTTTTTGACTCTGGAAACACCATATATTTT; D: NA; size: NA; J: TRBJ1-3; V: TRBV11-2; length: 14
CDR3: CASSLSGYLRGNTIYF; DNA: TGTGCCAGCAGTTTATCGGGGTATCTGAGGGGAAACACCATATATTTT; D: NA; size: once; J: TRBJ1-3; V: TRBV28; length: 16
CDR3: CASSPRLAGAPRGEQYF; DNA: TGTGCCAGCAGCCCGAGACTAGCGGGAGCCCCTCGAGGCGAGCAGTACTTC; D: TRBD2; size: NA; J: TRBJ2-7; V: TRBV4-2; length: 17
CDR3: CASSLELAVVYEQYF; DNA: TGTGCCAGCAGCTTGGAGTTAGCAGTAGTTTACGAGCAGTACTTC; D: NA; size: NA; J: TRBJ2-7; V: TRBV5-6; length: 15
CDR3: CASSLATDSPLHF; DNA: TGTGCCAGCAGCTTAGCGACCGATTCACCCCTCCACTTT; D: NA; size: NA; J: TRBJ1-6; V: TRBV7-9; length: 13
CDR3: CASSIGTSGAETQYF; DNA: TGCGCCAGCAGCATAGGGACTAGCGGGGCAGAGACCCAGTACTTC; D: TRBD2; size: NA; J: TRBJ2-5; V: TRBV5-1; length: 15
CDR3: CASSPTDTQYF; DNA: TGTGCCAGCAGCCCCACAGATACGCAGTATTTT; D: NA; size: once; J: TRBJ2-3; V: TRBV27; length: 11
CDR3: CASSLFLAGVILIPNEQFF; DNA: TGTGCCAGCAGCTTGTTCCTAGCGGGGGTCATCTTGATACCCAATGAGCAGTTCTTC; D: TRBD2; size: NA; J: TRBJ2-1; V: TRBV5-6; length: 19
CDR3: CASSSGTGSTDTQYF; DNA: TGCGCCAGCAGCTCCGGGACAGGGAGCACAGATACGCAGTATTTT; D: TRBD1; size: once; J: TRBJ2-3; V: TRBV5-1; length: 15
CDR3: CASSPYRDRMDSPLHF; DNA: TGCGCCAGCAGCCCTTATCGGGACCGAATGGATTCACCCCTCCACTTT; D: NA; size: NA; J: TRBJ1-6; V: TRBV4-1; length: 16
CDR3: CASSEPTTGVGQYF; DNA: TGTGCCAGCAGTGAACCGACGACAGGGGTTGGGCAGTACTTC; D: TRBD1; size: NA; J: TRBJ2-7; V: TRBV2; length: 14
CDR3: CASSLDGRAVADTQYF; DNA: TGTGCCAGCAGCTTGGATGGTAGGGCAGTCGCAGATACGCAGTATTTT; D: NA; size: NA; J: TRBJ2-3; V: TRBV7-2; length: 16
CDR3: CASSYVAYEQYF; DNA: TGTGCCAGCTCATACGTTGCCTACGAGCAGTACTTC; D: NA; size: once; J: TRBJ2-7; V: TRBV18; length: 12
CDR3: CASSELAGGGNEQFF; DNA: TGTGCCAGCAGTGAATTGGCAGGGGGGGGAAATGAGCAGTTCTTC; D: NA; size: NA; J: TRBJ2-1; V: TRBV25-1; length: 15
CDR3: CASSLPQSNQPQHF; DNA: TGTGCCAGCAGTTTACCACAGAGCAATCAGCCCCAGCATTTT; D: NA; size: NA; J: TRBJ1-5; V: TRBV28; length: 14
CDR3: CASSHGAGGYNEQFF; DNA: TGTGCCAGCAGCCACGGGGCGGGGGGTTACAATGAGCAGTTCTTC; D: TRBD2; size: NA; J: TRBJ2-1; V: TRBV7-8; length: 15
CDR3: CASSLRAGPKREETQYF; DNA: TGTGCCAGCAGCCTTCGGGCAGGCCCGAAAAGGGAAGAGACCCAGTACTTC; D: NA; size: once; J: TRBJ2-5; V: TRBV4-2; length: 17
CDR3: CASTHTPTGTINGKLFF; DNA: TGTGCCAGTACCCATACCCCCACCGGGACAATTAACGGAAAACTGTTTTTT; D: NA; size: NA; J: TRBJ1-4; V: TRBV19; length: 17
CDR3: CASSPIGYSNQPQHF; DNA: TGTGCCAGCAGCCCCATAGGATATAGCAATCAGCCCCAGCATTTT; D: NA; size: NA; J: TRBJ1-5; V: TRBV7-2; length: 15
CDR3: CASSFKGNTEAFF; DNA: TGTGCCAGCAGTTTCAAGGGGAACACTGAAGCTTTCTTT; D: NA; size: once; J: TRBJ1-1; V: TRBV27; length: 13
CDR3: CASRRLAGATSTDTQYF; DNA: TGTGCCAGCAGGAGACTAGCGGGGGCCACTAGCACAGATACGCAGTATTTT; D: TRBD2; size: NA; J: TRBJ2-3; V: TRBV27; length: 17
CDR3: CASSVTAHTEAFF; DNA: TGTGCCAGCAGTGTGACAGCTCACACTGAAGCTTTCTTT; D: NA; size: NA; J: TRBJ1-1; V: TRBV6-1; length: 13
CDR3: CASRLAKYSSQYF; DNA: TGTGCCAGCAGATTAGCTAAATACTCTTCGCAGTATTTT; D: NA; size: NA; J: TRBJ2-3; V: TRBV6-1; length: 13